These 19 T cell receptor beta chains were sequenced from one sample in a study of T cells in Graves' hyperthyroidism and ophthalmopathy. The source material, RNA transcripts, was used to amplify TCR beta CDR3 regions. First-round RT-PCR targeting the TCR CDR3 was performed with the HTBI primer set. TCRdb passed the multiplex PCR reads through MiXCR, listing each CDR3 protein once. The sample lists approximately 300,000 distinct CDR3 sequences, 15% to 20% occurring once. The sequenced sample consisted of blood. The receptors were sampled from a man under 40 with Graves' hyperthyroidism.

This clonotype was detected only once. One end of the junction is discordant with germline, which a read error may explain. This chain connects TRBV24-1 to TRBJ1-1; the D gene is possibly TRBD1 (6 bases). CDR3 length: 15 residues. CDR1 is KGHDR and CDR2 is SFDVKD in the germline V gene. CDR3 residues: CATGDAGAGAGEAFF. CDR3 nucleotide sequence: TGTGCCACCGGTGATGCCGGGGCGGGGGCTGGTGAAGCTTTCTTT.

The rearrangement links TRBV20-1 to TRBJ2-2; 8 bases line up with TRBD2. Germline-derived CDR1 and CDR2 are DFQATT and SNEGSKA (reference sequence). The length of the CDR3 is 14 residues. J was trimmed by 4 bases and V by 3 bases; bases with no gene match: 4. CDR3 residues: CSARGAGATGELFF. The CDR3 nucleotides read TGCAGTGCTAGGGGAGCGGGAGCCACCGGGGAGCTGTTTTTT.

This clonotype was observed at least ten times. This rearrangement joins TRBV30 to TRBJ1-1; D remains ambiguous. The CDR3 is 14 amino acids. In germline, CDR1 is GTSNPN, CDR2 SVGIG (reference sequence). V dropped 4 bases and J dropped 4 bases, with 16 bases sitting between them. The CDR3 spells CAWTHGEEGTEAFF. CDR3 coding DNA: TGTGCCTGGACCCACGGGGAAGAGGGCACTGAAGCTTTCTTT.

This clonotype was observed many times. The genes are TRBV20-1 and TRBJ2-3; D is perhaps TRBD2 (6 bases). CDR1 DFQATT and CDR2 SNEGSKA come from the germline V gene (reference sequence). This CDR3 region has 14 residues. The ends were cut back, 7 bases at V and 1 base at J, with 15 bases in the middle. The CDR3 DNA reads TGCAGTGTCGTCACCGGGACTCGCACAGATACGCAGTATTTT. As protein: CSVVTGTRTDTQYF.

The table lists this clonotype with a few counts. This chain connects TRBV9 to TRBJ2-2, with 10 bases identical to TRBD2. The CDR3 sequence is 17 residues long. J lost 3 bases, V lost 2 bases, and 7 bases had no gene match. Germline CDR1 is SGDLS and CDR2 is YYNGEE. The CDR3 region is CASSVGGGLAYTGELFF. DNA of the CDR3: TGTGCCAGCAGCGTCGGTGGGGGACTAGCGTACACCGGGGAGCTGTTTTTT.

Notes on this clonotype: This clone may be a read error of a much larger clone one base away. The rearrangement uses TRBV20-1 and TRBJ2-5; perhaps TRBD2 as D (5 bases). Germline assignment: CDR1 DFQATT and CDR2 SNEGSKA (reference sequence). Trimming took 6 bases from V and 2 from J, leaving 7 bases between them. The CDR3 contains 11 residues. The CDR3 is CSARLQETQYF. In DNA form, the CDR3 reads TGCAGTGCCAGACTACAAGAGACCCAGTACTTC.

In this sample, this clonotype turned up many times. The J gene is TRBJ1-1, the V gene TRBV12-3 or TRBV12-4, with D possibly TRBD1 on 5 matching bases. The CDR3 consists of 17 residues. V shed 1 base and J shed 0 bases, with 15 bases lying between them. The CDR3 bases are TGTGCCAGCAGTTTAGGGGACGACAGTTCTATGAACACTGAAGCTTTCTTT. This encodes CASSLGDDSSMNTEAFF.

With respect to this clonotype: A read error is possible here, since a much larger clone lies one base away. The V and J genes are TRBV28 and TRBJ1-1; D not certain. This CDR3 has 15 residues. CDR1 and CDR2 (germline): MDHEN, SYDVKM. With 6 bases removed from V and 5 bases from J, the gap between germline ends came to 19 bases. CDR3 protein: CASSLTPTGDTEAFF. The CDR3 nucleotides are TGTGCCAGCAGCCTTACCCCTACCGGGGATACTGAAGCTTTCTTT.

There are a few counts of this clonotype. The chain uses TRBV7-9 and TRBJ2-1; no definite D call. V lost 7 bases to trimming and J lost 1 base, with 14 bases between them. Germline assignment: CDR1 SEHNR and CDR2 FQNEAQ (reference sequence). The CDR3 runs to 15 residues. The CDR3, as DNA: TGTGCCAGCATGGTTACGGAAGGATCCTACAATGAGCAGTTCTTC. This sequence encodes CASMVTEGSYNEQFF.

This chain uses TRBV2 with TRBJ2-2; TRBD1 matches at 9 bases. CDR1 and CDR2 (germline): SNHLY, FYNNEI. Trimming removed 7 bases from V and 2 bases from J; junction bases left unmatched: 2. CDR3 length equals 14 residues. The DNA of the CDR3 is TGTGCCAGCATGGGACAGGGTAACACCGGGGAGCTGTTTTTT. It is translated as CASMGQGNTGELFF. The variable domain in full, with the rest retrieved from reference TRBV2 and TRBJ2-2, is EPEVTQTPSHQVTQMGQEVILRCVPISNHLYFYWYRQILGQKVEFLVSFYNNEISEKSEIFDDQFSVERPDGSNFTLKIRSTKLEDSAMYFCASMGQGNTGELFFGEGSRLTVL.

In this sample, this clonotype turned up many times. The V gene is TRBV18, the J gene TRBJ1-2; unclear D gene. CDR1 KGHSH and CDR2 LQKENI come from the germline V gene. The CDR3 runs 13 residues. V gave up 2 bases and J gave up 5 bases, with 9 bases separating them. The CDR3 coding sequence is TGTGCCAGCTCACCAGGGCAGCAATATGGCTACACCTTC. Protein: CASSPGQQYGYTF.

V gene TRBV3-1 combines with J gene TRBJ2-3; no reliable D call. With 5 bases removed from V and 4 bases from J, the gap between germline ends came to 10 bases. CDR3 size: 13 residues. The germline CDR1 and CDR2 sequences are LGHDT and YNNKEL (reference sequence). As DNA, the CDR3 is TGTGCCAGCAGCGCATCGATGGCAGATACGCAGTATTTT. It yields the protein CASSASMADTQYF.

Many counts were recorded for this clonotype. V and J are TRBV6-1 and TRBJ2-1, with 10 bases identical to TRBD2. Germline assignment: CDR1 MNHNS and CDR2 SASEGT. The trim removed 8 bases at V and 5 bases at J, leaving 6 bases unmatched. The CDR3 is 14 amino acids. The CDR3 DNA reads TGTGCCAGCGGATTAGCGGGAGGAAACAATGAGCAGTTCTTC. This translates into CASGLAGGNNEQFF.

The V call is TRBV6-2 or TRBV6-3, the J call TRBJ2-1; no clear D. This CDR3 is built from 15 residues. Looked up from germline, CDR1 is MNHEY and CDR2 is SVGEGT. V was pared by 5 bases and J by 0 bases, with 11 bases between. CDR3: CASSASVSSYNEQFF. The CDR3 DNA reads TGTGCCAGCAGTGCTTCGGTGAGCTCCTACAATGAGCAGTTCTTC.

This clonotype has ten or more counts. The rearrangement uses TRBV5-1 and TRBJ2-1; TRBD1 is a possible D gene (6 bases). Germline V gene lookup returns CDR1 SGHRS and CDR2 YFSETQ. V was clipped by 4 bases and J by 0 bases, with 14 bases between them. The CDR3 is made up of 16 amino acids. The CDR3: CASSLQQGISYNEQFF. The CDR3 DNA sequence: TGCGCCAGCAGCCTCCAACAGGGAATCTCCTACAATGAGCAGTTCTTC.

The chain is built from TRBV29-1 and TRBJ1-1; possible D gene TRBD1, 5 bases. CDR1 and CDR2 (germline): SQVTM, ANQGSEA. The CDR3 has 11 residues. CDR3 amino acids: CIGTVNTEAFF. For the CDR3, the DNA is TGCATCGGGACGGTTAACACTGAAGCTTTCTTT.

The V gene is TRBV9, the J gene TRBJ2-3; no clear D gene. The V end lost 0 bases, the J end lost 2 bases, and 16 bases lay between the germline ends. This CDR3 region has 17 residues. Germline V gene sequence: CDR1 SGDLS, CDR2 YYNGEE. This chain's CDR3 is CASSVGRANEVTDTQYF. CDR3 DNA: TGTGCCAGCAGCGTAGGTAGGGCGAACGAGGTCACAGATACGCAGTATTTT.

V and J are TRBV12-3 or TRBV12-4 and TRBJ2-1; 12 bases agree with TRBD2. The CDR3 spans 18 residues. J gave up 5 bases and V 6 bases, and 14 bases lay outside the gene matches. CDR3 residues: CASSLRGLLAGGDNEQFF. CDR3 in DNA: TGTGCCAGCAGCCTTCGCGGTTTACTAGCGGGAGGTGACAATGAGCAGTTCTTC.

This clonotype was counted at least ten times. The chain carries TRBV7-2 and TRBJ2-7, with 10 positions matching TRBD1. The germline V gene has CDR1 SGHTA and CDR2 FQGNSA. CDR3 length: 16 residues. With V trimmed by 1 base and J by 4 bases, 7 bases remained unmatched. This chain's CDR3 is CASSLGVGQGQYEQYF. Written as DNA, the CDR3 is TGTGCCAGCAGCTTAGGGGTGGGACAGGGGCAATACGAGCAGTACTTC.